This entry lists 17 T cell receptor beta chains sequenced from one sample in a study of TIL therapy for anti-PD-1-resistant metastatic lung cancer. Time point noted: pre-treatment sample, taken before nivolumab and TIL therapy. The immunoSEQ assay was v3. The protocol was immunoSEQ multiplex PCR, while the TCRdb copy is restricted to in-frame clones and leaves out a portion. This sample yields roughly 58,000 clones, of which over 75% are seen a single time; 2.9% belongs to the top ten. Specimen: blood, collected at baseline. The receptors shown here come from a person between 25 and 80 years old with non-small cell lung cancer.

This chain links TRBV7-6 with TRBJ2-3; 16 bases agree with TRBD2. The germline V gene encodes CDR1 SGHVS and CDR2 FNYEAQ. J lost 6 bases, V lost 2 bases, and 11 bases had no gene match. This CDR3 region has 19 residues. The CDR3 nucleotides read TGTGCCAGCAGCTTACAACCGGGACTAGCGGGGGGGCCAGGGGATACGCAGTATTTT. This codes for CASSLQPGLAGGPGDTQYF.

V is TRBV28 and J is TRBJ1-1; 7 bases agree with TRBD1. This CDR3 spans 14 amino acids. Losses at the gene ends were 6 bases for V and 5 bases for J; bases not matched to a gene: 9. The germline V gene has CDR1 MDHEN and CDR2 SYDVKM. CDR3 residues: CASSRDTTGTEAFF. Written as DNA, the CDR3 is TGTGCCAGCAGCCGTGATACGACAGGGACTGAAGCTTTCTTT.

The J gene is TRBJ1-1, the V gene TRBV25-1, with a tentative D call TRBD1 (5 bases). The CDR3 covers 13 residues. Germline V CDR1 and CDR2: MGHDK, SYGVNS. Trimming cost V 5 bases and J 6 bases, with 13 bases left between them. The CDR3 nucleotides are TGTGCCAGCAGTCCTAGGGACGGCTCTGAAGCTTTCTTT. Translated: CASSPRDGSEAFF.

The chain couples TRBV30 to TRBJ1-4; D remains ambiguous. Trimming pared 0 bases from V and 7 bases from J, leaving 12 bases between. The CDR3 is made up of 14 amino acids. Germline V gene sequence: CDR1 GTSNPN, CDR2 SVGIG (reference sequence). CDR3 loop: CAWSVRGGSEKLFF. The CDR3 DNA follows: TGTGCCTGGAGTGTACGCGGAGGAAGTGAAAAACTGTTTTTT.

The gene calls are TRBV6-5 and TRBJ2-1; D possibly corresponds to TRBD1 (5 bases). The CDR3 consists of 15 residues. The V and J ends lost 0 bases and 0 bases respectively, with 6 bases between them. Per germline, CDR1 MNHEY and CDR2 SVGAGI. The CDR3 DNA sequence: TGTGCCAGCAGTTACTCGGACAACTCCTACAATGAGCAGTTCTTC. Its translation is CASSYSDNSYNEQFF.

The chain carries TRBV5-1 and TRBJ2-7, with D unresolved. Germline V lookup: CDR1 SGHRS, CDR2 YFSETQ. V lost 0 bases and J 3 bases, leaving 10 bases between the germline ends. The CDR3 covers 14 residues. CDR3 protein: CASSLAGTLYEQYF. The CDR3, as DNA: TGCGCCAGCAGCTTGGCCGGTACCCTCTACGAGCAGTACTTC.

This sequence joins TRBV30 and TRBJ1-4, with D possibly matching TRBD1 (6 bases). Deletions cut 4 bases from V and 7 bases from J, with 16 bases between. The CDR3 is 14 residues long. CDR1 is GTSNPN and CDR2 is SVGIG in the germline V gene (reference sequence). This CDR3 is CAWNYGGRGEKLFF. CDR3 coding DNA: TGTGCCTGGAACTACGGGGGGCGCGGTGAAAAACTGTTTTTT.

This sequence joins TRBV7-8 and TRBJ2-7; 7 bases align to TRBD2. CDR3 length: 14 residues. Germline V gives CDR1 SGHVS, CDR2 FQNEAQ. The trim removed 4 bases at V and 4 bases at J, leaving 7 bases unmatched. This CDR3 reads CASSSLAGLYEQYF. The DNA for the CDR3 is TGTGCCAGCAGCTCCTTGGCGGGACTATACGAGCAGTACTTC. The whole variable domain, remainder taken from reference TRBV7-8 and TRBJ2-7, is GAGVSQSPRYKVAKRGQDVALRCDPISGHVSLFWYQQALGQGPEFLTYFQNEAQLDKSGLPSDRFFAERPEGSVSTLKIQRTQQEDSAVYLCASSSLAGLYEQYFGPGTRLTVT.

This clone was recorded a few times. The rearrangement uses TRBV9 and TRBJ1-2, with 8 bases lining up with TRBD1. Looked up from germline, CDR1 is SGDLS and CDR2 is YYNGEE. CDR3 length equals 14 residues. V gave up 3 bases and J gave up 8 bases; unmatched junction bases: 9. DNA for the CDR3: TGTGCCAGCAGCGCGGACAGGGAGAGGGGCGGCTACACCTTC. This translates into CASSADRERGGYTF.

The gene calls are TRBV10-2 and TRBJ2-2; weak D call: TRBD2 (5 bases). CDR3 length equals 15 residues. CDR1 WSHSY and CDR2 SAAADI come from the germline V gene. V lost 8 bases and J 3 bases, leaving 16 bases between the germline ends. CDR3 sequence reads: CASARLPLDTGELFF. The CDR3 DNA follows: TGCGCCAGCGCAAGACTACCCTTGGACACCGGGGAGCTGTTTTTT.

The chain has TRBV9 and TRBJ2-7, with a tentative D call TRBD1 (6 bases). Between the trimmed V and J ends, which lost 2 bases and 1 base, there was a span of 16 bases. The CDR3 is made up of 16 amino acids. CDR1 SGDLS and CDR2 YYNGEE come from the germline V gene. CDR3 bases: TGTGCCAGCAGCGTTCGAACAGGGAGAAGATCCTACGAGCAGTACTTC. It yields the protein CASSVRTGRRSYEQYF.

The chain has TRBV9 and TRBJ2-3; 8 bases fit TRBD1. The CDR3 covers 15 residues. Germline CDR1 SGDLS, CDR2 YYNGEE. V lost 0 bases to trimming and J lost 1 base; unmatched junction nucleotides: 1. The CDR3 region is CASSVVTGGTDTQYF. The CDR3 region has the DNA TGTGCCAGCAGCGTAGTGACAGGGGGCACAGATACGCAGTATTTT.

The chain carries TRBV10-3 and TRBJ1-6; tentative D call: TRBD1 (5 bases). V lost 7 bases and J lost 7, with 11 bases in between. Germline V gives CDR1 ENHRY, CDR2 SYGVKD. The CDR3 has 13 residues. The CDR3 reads CAITWDGNSPLHF. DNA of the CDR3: TGTGCCATCACCTGGGACGGGAATTCACCCCTCCACTTT.

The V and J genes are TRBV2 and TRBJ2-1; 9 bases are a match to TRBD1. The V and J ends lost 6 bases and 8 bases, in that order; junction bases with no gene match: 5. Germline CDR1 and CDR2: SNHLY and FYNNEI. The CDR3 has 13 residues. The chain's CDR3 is CASRGQGRDEQFF. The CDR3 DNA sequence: TGTGCCAGCAGAGGACAGGGGAGGGATGAGCAGTTCTTC.

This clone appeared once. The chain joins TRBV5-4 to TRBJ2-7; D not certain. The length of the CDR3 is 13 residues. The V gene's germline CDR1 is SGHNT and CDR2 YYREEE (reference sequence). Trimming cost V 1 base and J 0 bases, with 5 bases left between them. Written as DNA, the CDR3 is TGTGCCAGCAGCTTGTGGGCCTCCTACGAGCAGTACTTC. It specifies CASSLWASYEQYF.

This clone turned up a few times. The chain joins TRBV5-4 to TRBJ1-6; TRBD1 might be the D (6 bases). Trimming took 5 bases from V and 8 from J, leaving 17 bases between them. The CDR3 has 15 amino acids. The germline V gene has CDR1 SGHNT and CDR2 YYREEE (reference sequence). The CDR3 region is CASSRARGLDSPLHF. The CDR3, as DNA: TGTGCCAGCAGTCGCGCCAGGGGTTTGGATTCACCCCTCCACTTT.

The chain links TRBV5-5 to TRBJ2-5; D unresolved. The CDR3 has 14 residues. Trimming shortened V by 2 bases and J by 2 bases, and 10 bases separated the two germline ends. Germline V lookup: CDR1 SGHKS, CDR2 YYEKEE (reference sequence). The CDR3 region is CASSFGTEQETQYF. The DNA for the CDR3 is TGTGCCAGCAGCTTCGGCACAGAGCAAGAGACCCAGTACTTC.